This entry is about one T cell receptor (beta chain). What it binds is not known. Coverage ceases 3 residues before the CDR3 finishes, and the germline J gene fills in the end. The sample originates from a study of T cells in women clearing cervical HPV infection. Study as a whole: Blood came at first lesion visit for cases, post-clearance for controls.

immunoSEQ multiplex PCR used an average of 1200 ng genomic DNA. The protocol was immunoSEQ multiplex PCR, while the TCRdb copy is restricted to in-frame clones and leaves out a portion. In all, the sample yields 20,000 to 30,000 clones. Study observations and caveats: TRBV6-7 relative abundance averaged 0.11% in cases and less than 0.2% in controls.

Prevalent HPV16 infections were excluded; only incident single HPV16 infections included. Between the trimmed V and J ends, which lost 2 bases and 4 bases, there was a span of 8 bases. The CDR3 totals 13 residues. Per germline, CDR1 LGHNT and CDR2 FRNRAP. The chain links TRBV12-5 to TRBJ1-2; D may be TRBD1 (5 bases). The receptor was derived from a woman aged 18 to 75 with a cervical HPV16 infection that either progressed to CIN3+ or cleared (not recorded which). The sequenced material came from blood buffy coat. The DNA read from the CDR3 is TGTGCTAGTGGTTTGCAGGGAACCTATGGC. This gives the protein CASGLQGTYG. The whole CDR3 reads CASGLQGTYGYTF.